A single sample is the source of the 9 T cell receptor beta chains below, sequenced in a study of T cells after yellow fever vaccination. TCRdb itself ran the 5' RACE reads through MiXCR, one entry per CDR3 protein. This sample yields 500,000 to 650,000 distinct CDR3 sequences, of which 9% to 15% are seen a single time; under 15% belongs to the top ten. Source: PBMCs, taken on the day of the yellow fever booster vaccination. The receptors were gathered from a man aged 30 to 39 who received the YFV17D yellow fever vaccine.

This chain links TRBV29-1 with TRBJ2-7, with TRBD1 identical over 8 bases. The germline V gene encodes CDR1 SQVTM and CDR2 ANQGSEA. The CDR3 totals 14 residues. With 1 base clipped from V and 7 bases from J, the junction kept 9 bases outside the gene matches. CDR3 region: CSVEGQGYKREQYF. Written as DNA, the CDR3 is TGCAGCGTTGAAGGACAGGGGTACAAAAGGGAGCAGTACTTC.

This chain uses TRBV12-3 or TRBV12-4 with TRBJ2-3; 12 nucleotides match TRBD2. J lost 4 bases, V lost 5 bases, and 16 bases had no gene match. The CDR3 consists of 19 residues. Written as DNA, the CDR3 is TGTGCCAGCAGTATCATTTATCTAGCGGGAGGGCCATCCGCAGATACGCAGTATTTT. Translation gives CASSIIYLAGGPSADTQYF.

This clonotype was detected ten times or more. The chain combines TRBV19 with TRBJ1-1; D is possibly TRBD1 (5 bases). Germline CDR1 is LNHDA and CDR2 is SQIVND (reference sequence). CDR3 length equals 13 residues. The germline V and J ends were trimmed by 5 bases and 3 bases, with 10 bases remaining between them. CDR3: CASSYDSYTEAFF. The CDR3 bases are TGTGCCAGTAGTTACGACAGCTACACTGAAGCTTTCTTT.

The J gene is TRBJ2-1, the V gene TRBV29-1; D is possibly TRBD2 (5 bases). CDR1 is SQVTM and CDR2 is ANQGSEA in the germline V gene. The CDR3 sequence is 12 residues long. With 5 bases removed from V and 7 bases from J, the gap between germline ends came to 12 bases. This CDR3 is CSVTMEDNEQFF. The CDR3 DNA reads TGCAGCGTTACCATGGAGGATAATGAGCAGTTCTTC.

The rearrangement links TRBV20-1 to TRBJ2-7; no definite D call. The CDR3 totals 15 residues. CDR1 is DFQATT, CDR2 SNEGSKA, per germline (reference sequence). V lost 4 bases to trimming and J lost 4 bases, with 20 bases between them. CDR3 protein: CSAIGHIGQSYEQYF. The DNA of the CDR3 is TGCAGTGCTATAGGGCACATAGGGCAGTCGTACGAGCAGTACTTC.

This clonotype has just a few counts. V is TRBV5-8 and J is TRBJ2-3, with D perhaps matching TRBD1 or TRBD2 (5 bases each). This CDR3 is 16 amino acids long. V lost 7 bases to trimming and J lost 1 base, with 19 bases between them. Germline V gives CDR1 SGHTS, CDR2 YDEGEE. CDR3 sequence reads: CASSVGRELGTDTQYF. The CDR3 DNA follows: TGTGCCAGCTCGGTGGGCAGGGAGCTTGGCACAGATACGCAGTATTTT. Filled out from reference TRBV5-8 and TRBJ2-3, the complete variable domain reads EAGVTQSPTHLIKTRGQQATLRCSPISGHTSVYWYQQALGLGLQFLLWYDEGEERNRGNFPPRFSGRQFPNYSSELNVNALELEDSALYLCASSVGRELGTDTQYFGPGTRLTVL.

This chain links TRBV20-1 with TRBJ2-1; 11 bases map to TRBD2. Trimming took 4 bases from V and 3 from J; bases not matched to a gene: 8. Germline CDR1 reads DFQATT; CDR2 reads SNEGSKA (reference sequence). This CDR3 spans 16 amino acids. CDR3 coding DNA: TGCAGTGCTACTACTTTAGCGGGAGGGAACTACAATGAGCAGTTCTTC. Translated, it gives CSATTLAGGNYNEQFF.

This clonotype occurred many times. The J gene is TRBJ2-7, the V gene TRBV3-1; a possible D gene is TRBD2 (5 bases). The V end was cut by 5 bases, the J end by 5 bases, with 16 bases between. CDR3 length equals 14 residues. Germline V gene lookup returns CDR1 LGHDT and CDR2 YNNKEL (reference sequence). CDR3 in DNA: TGTGCCAGCAGCTCCTGGACTGAGTCTAACGAGCAGTACTTC. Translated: CASSSWTESNEQYF.

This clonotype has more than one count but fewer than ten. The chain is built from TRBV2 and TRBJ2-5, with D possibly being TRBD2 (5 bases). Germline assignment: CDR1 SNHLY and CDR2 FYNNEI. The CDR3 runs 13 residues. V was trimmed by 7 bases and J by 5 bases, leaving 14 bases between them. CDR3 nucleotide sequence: TGTGCCAGCATAGGAGGTAGCGTGGAGACCCAGTACTTC. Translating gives CASIGGSVETQYF.